The rows below give T cell receptor beta chains drawn from one sample of a study of sequential checkpoint blockade in melanoma. The protocol was immunoSEQ multiplex PCR, while the TCRdb copy is restricted to in-frame clones and leaves out a portion. The table shows 6,000 to 9,500 clones, with roughly 27% occurring only once. Specimen: tumor tissue (inferred from file names), collected from a patient given nivolumab and ipilimumab in sequence. The receptors derive from a human donor with melanoma. The CDR3 runs from the conserved cysteine through the conserved F or W. D genes are given only for firm matches. Not all rows give a size; the values are once, few, many and, for expanded clones, a class.

NA	TRBD1	TRBV30	TRBJ1-6	CAWSATLGQRNSPLHF	TGTGCCTGGAGTGCCACCCTGGGACAGAGAAATTCACCCCTCCACTTT
NA	TRBD1	TRBV10-2	TRBJ1-5	CASIGSGTGLDQPQHF	TGCGCCAGCATTGGATCCGGGACAGGGTTGGATCAGCCCCAGCATTTT
medium-sized	TRBD1	TRBV11-3	TRBJ2-2	CASSSGQGPLRELFF	TGTGCCAGCAGCTCGGGACAGGGTCCACTCCGGGAGCTGTTTTTT
few	NA	TRBV4-1	TRBJ2-7	CASSLSSSPGNIEQYF	TGCGCCAGCAGCCTTTCGTCTTCTCCGGGTAATATCGAGCAGTACTTC
few	TRBD1	TRBV11-3	TRBJ2-6	CASSRGQGAGANVLTF	TGTGCCAGCAGCCGCGGACAGGGGGCTGGGGCCAACGTCCTGACTTTC
NA	NA	TRBV9	TRBJ2-3	CASSQDNTDTQYF	TGTGCCAGCAGCCAAGATAACACAGATACGCAGTATTTT
NA	NA	TRBV18	TRBJ2-5	CASSSRAQETQYF	TGTGCCAGCTCATCCCGGGCCCAAGAGACCCAGTACTTC
NA	NA	TRBV11-3	TRBJ2-7	CASSLVGGVDAYEQYF	TGTGCCAGCAGCTTAGTCGGGGGTGTAGACGCCTACGAGCAGTACTTC
NA	NA	TRBV30	TRBJ1-1	CAWSVQGGREAFF	TGTGCCTGGAGTGTCCAGGGAGGCCGTGAAGCTTTCTTT
NA	NA	TRBV6-1	TRBJ2-6	CASSEAHDLSGANVLTF	TGTGCCAGCAGTGAAGCACACGACTTATCTGGGGCCAACGTCCTGACTTTC
few	NA	TRBV6-8	TRBJ2-1	CASSLGQAPYNEQFF	TGTGCCAGCAGCCTGGGGCAGGCGCCCTACAATGAGCAGTTCTTC
NA	NA	TRBV12-5	TRBJ2-7	CASGPEGTYEQYF	TGTGCTAGTGGTCCGGAGGGGACTTACGAGCAGTACTTC
few	TRBD2	TRBV12-5	TRBJ2-1	CASTSDLAGVPRGVYNEQFF	TGTGCCAGCACTTCCGACTTAGCGGGAGTCCCGAGGGGGGTTTACAATGAGCAGTTCTTC
NA	NA	TRBV6-8	TRBJ2-7	CASSTLRGGEQYF	TGTGCCAGCAGTACACTTCGGGGCGGAGAGCAGTACTTC
once	TRBD1	TRBV25-1	TRBJ2-1	CASSSRDRGSLEQFF	TGTGCCAGCAGTTCCCGGGACAGGGGGTCGCTTGAGCAGTTCTTC
NA	NA	TRBV19	TRBJ2-5	CASSIGGKGQETQYF	TGTGCCAGTAGTATCGGCGGAAAGGGCCAAGAGACCCAGTACTTC
many	TRBD1	TRBV7-1	TRBJ1-2	CASSSARDRIIYGYTF	TGTGCCAGCAGCAGCGCCCGGGACAGAATAATATATGGCTACACCTTC
few	NA	TRBV6-8	TRBJ1-3	CASSKSPEAASGNTIYF	TGTGCCAGCTCGAAGTCCCCCGAGGCAGCCTCTGGAAACACCATATATTTT
NA	TRBD1	TRBV11-3	TRBJ2-7	CASSQRTGNYEQYF	TGTGCCAGCAGCCAGCGGACAGGGAACTACGAGCAGTACTTC
few	NA	TRBV6-8	TRBJ1-5	CASSSGPDQPQHF	TGTGCCAGCAGTTCGGGCCCAGATCAGCCCCAGCATTTT
few	NA	TRBV23-1	TRBJ2-3	CASSLDRPGSGTDTQYF	TGCGCCAGCAGCTTGGATCGGCCGGGAAGCGGGACAGATACGCAGTATTTT
NA	NA	TRBV18	TRBJ2-5	CASSPQVQGQYF	TGTGCCAGCTCACCACAAGTTCAGGGCCAGTACTTC
NA	NA	TRBV6-8	TRBJ2-6	CASTASGANVLTF	TGTGCCAGCACAGCGTCTGGGGCCAACGTCCTGACTTTC
many	NA	TRBV4-1	TRBJ1-3	CASSQAGVGNTIYF	TGCGCCAGCAGCCAAGCCGGGGTGGGAAACACCATATATTTT
NA	NA	TRBV11-3	TRBJ2-7	CASSLFDSSYEQYF	TGTGCCAGCAGCTTATTTGACAGTTCCTACGAGCAGTACTTC
NA	TRBD1	TRBV29-1	TRBJ2-2	CSAAIQGENTGELFF	TGCAGCGCCGCCATTCAGGGGGAGAACACCGGGGAGCTGTTTTTT
few	NA	TRBV6-8	TRBJ1-4	CASSDGQPIREKLFF	TGTGCCAGCAGTGATGGACAGCCTATTCGTGAAAAACTGTTTTTT
NA	TRBD2	TRBV19	TRBJ2-6	CASGRGGSGANVLTF	TGTGCCAGCGGGAGGGGGGGCTCTGGGGCCAACGTCCTGACTTTC
few	NA	TRBV11-1	TRBJ2-5	CASSPRWIQETQYF	TGTGCCAGCAGCCCGCGGTGGATCCAAGAGACCCAGTACTTC
few	NA	TRBV11-3	TRBJ2-3	CASSIAGGTTDTQYF	TGTGCCAGCAGCATCGCCGGCGGAACAACAGATACGCAGTATTTT
NA	TRBD2	TRBV5-1	TRBJ2-7	CASSLAETSGRYEQYF	TGCGCCAGCAGCTTGGCCGAGACTAGCGGGAGGTACGAGCAGTACTTC
few	NA	TRBV30	TRBJ1-3	CAWGVHGASGNTIYF	TGTGCCTGGGGGGTTCACGGGGCCTCTGGAAACACCATATATTTT
few	NA	TRBV28	TRBJ1-5	CASSLGGGSNQPQHF	TGTGCCAGCAGTTTAGGAGGGGGAAGCAATCAGCCCCAGCATTTT
many	TRBD1	TRBV11-3	TRBJ2-5	CASSIRQGGETQYF	TGTGCCAGCAGCATACGACAGGGTGGGGAGACCCAGTACTTC
NA	NA	TRBV14	TRBJ2-1	CASSPRASYNEQFF	TGTGCCAGCAGCCCGAGGGCCTCCTACAATGAGCAGTTCTTC
few	NA	TRBV11-3	TRBJ1-5	CASSSWASILANQPQHF	TGTGCCAGCAGCTCCTGGGCCTCTATTTTGGCAAATCAGCCCCAGCATTTT